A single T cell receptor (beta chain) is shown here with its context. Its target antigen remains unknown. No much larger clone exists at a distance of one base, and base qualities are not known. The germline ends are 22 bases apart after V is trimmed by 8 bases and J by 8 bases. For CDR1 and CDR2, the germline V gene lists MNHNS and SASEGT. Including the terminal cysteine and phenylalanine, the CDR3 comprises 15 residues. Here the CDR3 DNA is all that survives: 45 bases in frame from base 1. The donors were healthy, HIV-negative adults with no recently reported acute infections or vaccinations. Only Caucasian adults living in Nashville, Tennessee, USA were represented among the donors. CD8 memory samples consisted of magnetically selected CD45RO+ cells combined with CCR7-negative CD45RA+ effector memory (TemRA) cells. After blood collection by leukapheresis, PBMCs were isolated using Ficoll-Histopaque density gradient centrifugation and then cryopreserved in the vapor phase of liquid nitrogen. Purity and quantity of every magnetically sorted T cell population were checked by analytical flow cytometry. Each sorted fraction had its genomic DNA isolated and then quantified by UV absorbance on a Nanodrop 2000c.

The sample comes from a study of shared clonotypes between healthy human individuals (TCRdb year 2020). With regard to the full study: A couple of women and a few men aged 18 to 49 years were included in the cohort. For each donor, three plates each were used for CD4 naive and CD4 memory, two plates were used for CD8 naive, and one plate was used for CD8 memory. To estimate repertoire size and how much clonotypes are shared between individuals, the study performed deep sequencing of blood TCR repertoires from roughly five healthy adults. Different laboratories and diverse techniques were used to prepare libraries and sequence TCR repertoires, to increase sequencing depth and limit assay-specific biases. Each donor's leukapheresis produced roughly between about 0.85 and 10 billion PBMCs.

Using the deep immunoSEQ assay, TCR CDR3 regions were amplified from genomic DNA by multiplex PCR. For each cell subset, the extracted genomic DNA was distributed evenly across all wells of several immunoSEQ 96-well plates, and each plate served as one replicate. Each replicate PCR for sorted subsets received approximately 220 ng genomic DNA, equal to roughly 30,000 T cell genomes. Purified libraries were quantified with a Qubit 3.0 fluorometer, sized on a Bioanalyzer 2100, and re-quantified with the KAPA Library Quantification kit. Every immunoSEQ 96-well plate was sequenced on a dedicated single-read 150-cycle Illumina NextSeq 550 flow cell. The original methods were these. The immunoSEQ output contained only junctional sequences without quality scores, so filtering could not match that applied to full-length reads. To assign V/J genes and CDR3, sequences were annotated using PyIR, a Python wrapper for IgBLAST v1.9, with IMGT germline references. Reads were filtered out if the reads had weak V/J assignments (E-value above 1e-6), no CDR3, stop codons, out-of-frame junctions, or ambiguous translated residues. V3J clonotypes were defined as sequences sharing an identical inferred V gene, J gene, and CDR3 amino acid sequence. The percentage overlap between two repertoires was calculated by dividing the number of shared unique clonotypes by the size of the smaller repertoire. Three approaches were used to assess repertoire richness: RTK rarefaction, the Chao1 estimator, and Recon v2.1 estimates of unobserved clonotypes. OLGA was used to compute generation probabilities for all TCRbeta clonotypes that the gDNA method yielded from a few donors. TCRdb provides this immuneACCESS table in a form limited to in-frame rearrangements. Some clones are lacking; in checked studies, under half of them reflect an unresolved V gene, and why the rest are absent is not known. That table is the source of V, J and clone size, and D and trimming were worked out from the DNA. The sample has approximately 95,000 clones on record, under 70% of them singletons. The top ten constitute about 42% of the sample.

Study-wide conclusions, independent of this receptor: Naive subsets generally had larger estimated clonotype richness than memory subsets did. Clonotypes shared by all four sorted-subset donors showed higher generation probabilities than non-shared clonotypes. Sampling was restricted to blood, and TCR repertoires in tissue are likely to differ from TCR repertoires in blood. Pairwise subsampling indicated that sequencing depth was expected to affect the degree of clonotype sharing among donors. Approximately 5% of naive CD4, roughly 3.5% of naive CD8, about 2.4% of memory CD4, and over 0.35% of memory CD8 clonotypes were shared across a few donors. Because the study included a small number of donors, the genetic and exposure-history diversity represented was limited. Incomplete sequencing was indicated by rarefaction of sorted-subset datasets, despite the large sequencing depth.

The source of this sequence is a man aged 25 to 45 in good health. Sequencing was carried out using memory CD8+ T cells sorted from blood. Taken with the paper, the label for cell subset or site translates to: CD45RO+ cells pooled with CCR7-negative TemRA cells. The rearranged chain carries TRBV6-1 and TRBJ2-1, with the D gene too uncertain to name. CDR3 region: CASGVEPGSFHEQFF. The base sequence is TGTGCCAGCGGAGTAGAACCGGGTTCTTTCCATGAGCAGTTCTTC.